This TCR beta chain was sequenced during a study of metastatic and nonmetastatic thyroid tumors. Study-level background: Samples came from malignant and benign thyroid patients, and repertoires were compared across blood and tumor or nodule tissue. General study findings and limits: Significantly greater TCR beta diversity was reportedly found in malignant thyroid tumors than in benign nodules (in blood and tumor).

Each patient came to thyroid surgery without any prior treatment (of any kind). The CDR3 has 16 amino acids. Germline lookup yields CDR1 DFQATT and CDR2 SNEGSKA (reference sequence). V gave up 0 bases and J gave up 4 bases, with 18 bases separating them. Per the authors' pipeline: The study took CDR3 differences across clinicopathological groups and made a distant-metastasis classifier for papillary thyroid cancer from them. TCRdb re-analyzed the PCR reads using MiXCR. TCRdb, not the original authors, processed these V and J calls. This sample has 35,000 to 45,000 clones, with approximately 3% found just once. This clone was seen many times. Its antigen is not known.

This chain links TRBV20-1 with TRBJ1-1; D may be TRBD1 (6 bases). The sequenced material came from blood. The sequence was collected from a female donor with papillary thyroid cancer or a benign thyroid nodule (not recorded which). Some clones in this sample may be carry-over from other donors' samples. CDR3 in DNA: TGCAGTGCTAGAGATAAGATCGGGCGGGGGCGCACTGAAGCTTTCTTT. This gives the protein CSARDKIGRGRTEAFF.